This T cell receptor (beta chain) was recorded in a study of T cells in Graves' hyperthyroidism and ophthalmopathy. Germline lookup yields CDR1 SNHLY and CDR2 FYNNEI. The V gene end was trimmed by 6 bases and the J gene end by 3 bases; junction bases not matched to a gene: 4. CDR3 length: 16 residues. This clonotype appeared a single time. RNA transcripts served as the template for amplifying TCR beta CDR3 regions. Initially, a first-round RT-PCR of the TCR CDR3 employed the HTBI primer set. Via MiXCR, TCRdb re-called the multiplex PCR reads, giving one row per CDR3 protein. The table includes approximately 870,000 distinct CDR3 sequences, about 38% detected once.

The chain uses TRBV2 and TRBJ2-2, with 13 bases that match TRBD2. The clonotype was recovered from a man aged 18 to 30 with Graves' hyperthyroidism. Sequencing was performed on blood. In DNA form, the CDR3 reads TGTGCCAGCAGCGGACTAGCGGGAGAGGACACCGGGGAGCTGTTTTTT. It encodes CASSGLAGEDTGELFF.